This TCR beta chain derives from a study of tumor-infiltrating lymphocytes in oesophageal squamous cell carcinoma. A single record per CDR3 protein comes from TCRdb applying MiXCR to the PCR reads. The sample has approximately 12,000 distinct CDR3 sequences, 50% to 65% seen once. The V end lost 3 bases, the J end lost 6 bases, and 20 bases lay between the germline ends. This CDR3 region has 17 residues. Relative to its sample, this clonotype is medium-sized. This rearrangement joins TRBV12-3 or TRBV12-4 to TRBJ2-2; a possible D gene is TRBD1 (6 bases). The receptor comes from a male donor with esophageal squamous cell carcinoma. The sequencing sample was made of esophageal tumor tissue. The CDR3 nucleotides read TGTGCCAGCAGTTTGGTTTGGGGGATTGAGGGGGCCGGGGAGCTGTTTTTT. Translated, it gives CASSLVWGIEGAGELFF.